A single sample is the source of the 5 T cell receptor beta chains below, sequenced in a study of graft-versus-host responses after intestinal transplantation. This table comes from immunoSEQ multiplex PCR, and its TCRdb copy is limited to in-frame clones, with some not included. The table lists roughly 97,000 clones, roughly 90% of them singletons. These receptors' targets are unknown. This specimen consisted of unstimulated CD4+ T cells sorted from spleen or lymph node cells, obtained before intestinal transplant. The source of these receptors is a human donor who received an intestinal transplant.

The chain recombines TRBV9 with TRBJ2-1; 7 bases are shared with TRBD2. CDR3 length: 15 residues. Unmatched junction bases numbered 12, after V lost 6 bases and J lost 6 bases. In germline, CDR1 is SGDLS, CDR2 YYNGEE. The CDR3 protein is CASTETAGPVNEQFF. Written as DNA, the CDR3 is TGTGCCAGCACCGAGACAGCGGGACCCGTCAATGAGCAGTTCTTC.

This clone was detected once. The chain joins TRBV19 to TRBJ2-3; D not resolved. Trimming cost V 7 bases and J 2 bases, with 10 bases left between them. Germline CDR1 is LNHDA and CDR2 is SQIVND (reference sequence). The CDR3 has 13 amino acids. CDR3 residues: CASKTADTDTQYF. The CDR3 DNA follows: TGTGCCAGTAAAACGGCAGACACAGATACGCAGTATTTT.

The chain employs TRBV7-3 and TRBJ2-5, with 7 positions matching TRBD2. The CDR3 length is 15 residues. The J segment lost 4 bases and the V segment lost 2 bases, leaving 7 bases of the junction unmatched. CDR1 SGHTA and CDR2 FQGTGA come from the germline V gene. CDR3 region: CASSLGGTMVETQYF. Written as DNA, the CDR3 is TGTGCCAGCAGCTTAGGCGGGACTATGGTAGAGACCCAGTACTTC.

This clone was detected only once. CDR3 nucleotide sequence: TGTGCCAGCAGAAGACTACGTCCGGGCCAAGAGACCCAGTACTTC. It translates to CASRRLRPGQETQYF. The genes are TRBV6-1 and TRBJ2-5; D possibly corresponds to TRBD2 (5 bases). CDR1 and CDR2 (germline): MNHNS, SASEGT. V shed 6 bases and J shed 1 base, with 15 bases lying between them. The CDR3 is 15 residues long.

The chain joins TRBV30 to TRBJ1-1, with D unclear. The length of the CDR3 is 11 residues. In germline, CDR1 is GTSNPN, CDR2 SVGIG (reference sequence). The CDR3 sequence is CASRLGPEAFF. The CDR3 DNA follows: TGTGCGTCCAGACTGGGCCCCGAGGCTTTCTTT.